This T cell receptor (beta chain) was sequenced during a study of shared clonotypes between healthy human individuals. Naivety among CD8 cells was defined by CD45RO negativity and positive CCR7 selection, thereby excluding terminally differentiated effector memory CD45RA+ cells. The CDR3 length is 12 residues. CDR1 and CDR2 from the germline V gene are LNHNV and YYDKDF (reference sequence). V shed 3 bases and J shed 8 bases, with 10 bases lying between them. Clones were sequenced by immunoSEQ multiplex PCR, and TCRdb holds only the in-frame ones, with some missing. Of roughly 2.1 million clones listed, 85% to 95% are singletons.

Specimen: naive CD8+ T cells from PBMCs. J is TRBJ1-2 and V is TRBV15, with a tentative D call TRBD1 (5 bases). This clonotype originated in a man aged 18 to 30 in good health. Some clones in this sample may be carry-over from other donors' samples. The CDR3 DNA is TGTGCCACCAGCAGTCGAGGGGAGGGCTACACCTTC. This encodes CATSSRGEGYTF.